These 7 T cell receptor beta chains were all obtained from the same sample, sequenced in a study of T cell repertoires in aging, cancer and after chemotherapy. Amplification of TCR beta used genomic DNA extracted from peripheral blood. A mixed TRB-A/B primer pool amplified rearranged TRB by multiplex touch-down PCR. MiXCR, applied by TCRdb to the multiplex PCR reads, yields one record per CDR3 protein. The table has around 6,200 distinct CDR3 sequences, around 30% seen once. The sequencing input was blood. The origin of the receptors is a human donor with a blood cancer.

The V and J genes are TRBV6-2 or TRBV6-3 and TRBJ1-1, with D tentatively TRBD1 (6 bases). The CDR3 extends over 13 amino acids. CDR1 is MNHEY, CDR2 SVGEGT, per germline. The V gene lost 10 bases and the J gene lost 3 bases, with 15 bases spanning the gap. The CDR3 is CAITGGRDTEAFF. DNA for the CDR3: TGTGCCATCACTGGGGGCCGGGACACTGAAGCTTTCTTT.

The V call is TRBV5-6, the J call TRBJ2-7; 14 nucleotides match TRBD2. CDR1 and CDR2 from the germline V gene are SGHDT and YYEEEE. The CDR3 loop spans 16 amino acids. V was clipped by 3 bases and J by 3 bases; unmatched bases: 5. For the CDR3, the DNA is TGTGCCAGCAGCTATAGACTAGCGGGAGGGTACTACGAGCAGTACTTC. Its protein is CASSYRLAGGYYEQYF.

With regard to this clonotype: A read error is possible here, since a much larger clone lies one base away. The CDR3 region is CASSPSASSRCEQYF. In DNA form, the CDR3 reads TGTGCCAGTAGTCCGAGCGCGTCCAGCCGGTGCGAGCAGTACTTC. The chain carries TRBV19 and TRBJ2-7; D is ambiguous. The CDR3 spans 15 residues. Trimming shortened V by 5 bases and J by 6 bases, and 20 bases separated the two germline ends. Germline lookup yields CDR1 LNHDA and CDR2 SQIVND (reference sequence).

The chain links TRBV20-1 to TRBJ2-7; D is unclear. This CDR3 comprises 11 residues. The germline CDR1 and CDR2 sequences are DFQATT and SNEGSKA (reference sequence). V was trimmed by 5 bases and J by 7 bases, leaving 12 bases between them. The CDR3 sequence: CSAPTPREQYF. In nucleotides, the CDR3 is TGCAGTGCTCCAACCCCGCGGGAGCAGTACTTC.

The chain employs TRBV10-3 and TRBJ2-7; 7 bases agree with TRBD1. Per germline, CDR1 ENHRY and CDR2 SYGVKD. The V gene end was trimmed by 4 bases and the J gene end by 0 bases; junction bases not matched to a gene: 6. CDR3 size: 15 residues. CDR3 nucleotide sequence: TGTGCCATCAGTGCCCGACAGGGTAGCTCCTACGAGCAGTACTTC. Its translation: CAISARQGSSYEQYF.

In this sample, this clonotype turned up a few times. V gene TRBV10-3 combines with J gene TRBJ2-7; 7 bases are a match to TRBD1. Trimming took 2 bases from V and 5 from J; bases not matched to a gene: 9. CDR3 length: 15 amino acids. Looked up from germline, CDR1 is ENHRY and CDR2 is SYGVKD. In DNA, the CDR3 is TGTGCCATCAGTGAGGGGGGACAGTGGGTGGACGAGCAGTACTTC. Protein product: CAISEGGQWVDEQYF.

The chain has TRBV20-1 and TRBJ1-6; TRBD1 aligns across 12 bases. The CDR3 is 19 residues long. Germline values: CDR1 DFQATT, CDR2 SNEGSKA (reference sequence). Germline trimming cut 2 bases from V and 5 bases from J; bases unmatched to any gene: 13. The CDR3 nucleotides read TGCAGTGCTAGAAAGGCAGGGGGGACAGGGGGCGTTCATAATTCACCCCTCCACTTT. It codes for CSARKAGGTGGVHNSPLHF.